Below, 7 T cell receptor beta chains from the same sample are listed, as sequenced in a study of radiotherapy plus CTLA-4 blockade in lung cancer. Assay used: immunoSEQ multiplex PCR; TCRdb lists only in-frame clones, some missing. The repertoire holds about 38,000 clones, with approximately 86% as singletons. The material was peripheral blood, obtained from a patient treated with radiotherapy plus ipilimumab. The receptors shown here come from a human donor with non-small cell lung cancer whose response to radiotherapy plus ipilimumab could not be evaluated.

The CDR3 is CASSLSALNTGELFF. CDR3 sequence (DNA): TGCGCCAGCAGCTTGAGCGCCCTGAACACCGGGGAGCTGTTTTTT. V usage is TRBV5-1 and J usage is TRBJ2-2; D unresolved. The CDR3 consists of 15 residues. Germline CDR1 and CDR2: SGHRS and YFSETQ. V lost 1 base, J lost 1 base, and 8 bases lay in between.

V is TRBV5-1 and J is TRBJ2-5; D call uncertain. Germline-derived CDR1 and CDR2 are SGHRS and YFSETQ. Trimming took off 0 bases at V and 2 bases at J, with 5 bases between the two ends. The CDR3 spans 13 residues. DNA of the CDR3: TGCGCCAGCAGCTTGGCACAGCAAGAGACCCAGTACTTC. This gives the protein CASSLAQQETQYF. The full variable domain, its missing parts supplied by reference TRBV5-1 and TRBJ2-5, is KAGVTQTPRYLIKTRGQQVTLSCSPISGHRSVSWYQQTPGQGLQFLFEYFSETQRNKGNFPGRFSGRQFSNSRSEMNVSTLELGDSALYLCASSLAQQETQYFGPGTRLLVL.

The V gene is TRBV7-9, the J gene TRBJ1-5; D is ambiguous. From germline, CDR1 is SEHNR and CDR2 FQNEAQ (reference sequence). CDR3 length: 15 amino acids. The ends were cut back, 4 bases at V and 4 bases at J, with 14 bases in the middle. CDR3 in amino acids: CASSSEEGRNQPQHF. The CDR3 DNA is TGTGCCAGCAGCTCGGAGGAAGGGAGGAATCAGCCCCAGCATTTT.

This clone was found once. The chain recombines TRBV6-4 with TRBJ2-3; D perhaps matches TRBD1 (5 bases). This CDR3 spans 13 amino acids. With 6 bases removed from V and 7 bases from J, the gap between germline ends came to 14 bases. CDR1 and CDR2 (germline): MRHNA, SNTAGT. CDR3: CASSIIRANTQYF. For the CDR3, the DNA is TGTGCCAGCAGCATAATCAGGGCGAATACGCAGTATTTT.

This clone was found once. The rearrangement links TRBV4-1 to TRBJ1-2, with no clear D. Per germline, CDR1 MGHRA and CDR2 YSYEKL. The CDR3 extends over 15 amino acids. Deletions cut 0 bases from V and 0 bases from J, with 8 bases between. The CDR3 spells CASSQDPGTNYGYTF. In DNA form, the CDR3 reads TGCGCCAGCAGCCAAGACCCGGGTACTAACTATGGCTACACCTTC.

The chain carries TRBV29-1 and TRBJ2-7; 12 bases map to TRBD2. This CDR3 region has 15 residues. The junction had 10 bases not matched to a gene; V was cut back by 6 bases and J by 4 bases. CDR1 SQVTM and CDR2 ANQGSEA come from the germline V gene. For the CDR3, the DNA is TGCAGCGTGAGGGGGCTAGCGGGAGGGCTTTACGAGCAGTACTTC. This gives the protein CSVRGLAGGLYEQYF.

J is TRBJ1-5 and V is TRBV5-4, with TRBD1 matching 7 bases. The V and J ends lost 4 bases and 7 bases, in that order; junction bases with no gene match: 8. The CDR3 sequence is 14 residues long. Germline CDR1 SGHNT, CDR2 YYREEE (reference sequence). The DNA of the CDR3 is TGTGCCAGCAGCCGCGGGACAGCAGGACAGCCCCAGCATTTT. Protein: CASSRGTAGQPQHF.